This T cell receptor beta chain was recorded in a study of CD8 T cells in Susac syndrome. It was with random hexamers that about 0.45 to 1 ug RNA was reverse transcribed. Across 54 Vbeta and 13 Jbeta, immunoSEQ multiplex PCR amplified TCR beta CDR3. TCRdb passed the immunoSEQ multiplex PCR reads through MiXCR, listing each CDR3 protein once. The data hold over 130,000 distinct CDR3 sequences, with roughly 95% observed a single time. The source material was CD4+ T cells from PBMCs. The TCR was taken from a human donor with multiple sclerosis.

As DNA, the CDR3 is TGCAGTGCGAACCGGGACAGGGACTACGAGCAGTACTTC. As protein: CSANRDRDYEQYF. The V call is TRBV20-1, the J call TRBJ2-7, with 9 bases matching TRBD1. Unmatched junction bases numbered 6, after V lost 6 bases and J lost 3 bases. Germline CDR1 and CDR2: DFQATT and SNEGSKA (reference sequence). The CDR3 totals 13 residues.